What follows are 19 T cell receptor beta chains derived from one specimen sequenced in a study of CD8 T cells in ankylosing spondylitis. Study conclusions and caveats: Ankylosing spondylitis blood appeared to carry a characteristic TCR beta motif of eight or nine highly homologous variants.

TCRdb reanalysed the 5' RACE reads using MiXCR and keeps one entry per CDR3 protein. Of around 430,000 distinct CDR3 sequences in the sample, 17% were seen once. Which antigens these TCRs recognize remains unknown. Sequenced: blood, either unsorted or a sorted T cell fraction (not recorded which). Source of these receptors: a male donor with ankylosing spondylitis.

The J gene is TRBJ2-2, the V gene TRBV20-1; D not certain. CDR1 and CDR2 from the germline V gene are DFQATT and SNEGSKA (reference sequence). There are 15 residues in the CDR3. V was trimmed by 3 bases and J by 7 bases, leaving 18 bases between them. The CDR3: CSASRQTGASGELFF. For the CDR3, the DNA is TGCAGTGCTAGTCGCCAGACGGGTGCCAGCGGGGAGCTGTTTTTT.

V usage is TRBV28 and J usage is TRBJ1-1; tentatively, D is TRBD1 (6 bases). CDR3 length: 14 amino acids. The V gene lost 6 bases and the J gene lost 4 bases, with 15 bases spanning the gap. The germline CDR1 and CDR2 sequences are MDHEN and SYDVKM. The DNA of the CDR3 is TGTGCCAGCAGAAAACAGGGACCCCCCACTGAAGCTTTCTTT. As protein: CASRKQGPPTEAFF.

This clonotype was counted many times. The chain is built from TRBV20-1 and TRBJ2-5, with unresolved D. V lost 5 bases to trimming and J lost 2 bases, with 12 bases between them. Germline V gives CDR1 DFQATT, CDR2 SNEGSKA (reference sequence). The length of the CDR3 is 13 residues. The CDR3 region has the DNA TGCAGTGCTCCTCGCTGGGCTCAAGAGACCCAGTACTTC. Protein product: CSAPRWAQETQYF.

Ten or more counts support this clonotype. The rearrangement joins TRBV12-3 or TRBV12-4 to TRBJ2-1, with TRBD2 identical over 13 bases. The CDR3 spans 16 residues. The junction had 2 bases not matched to a gene; V was cut back by 6 bases and J by 0 bases. Here the CDR3 DNA reads TGTGCCAGCAGGCGGACTAGCGGGAGCTCCTACAATGAGCAGTTCTTC. Translating it yields CASRRTSGSSYNEQFF.

The chain links TRBV7-9 to TRBJ2-5; D is possibly TRBD1 or TRBD2 (6 bases each). CDR1 and CDR2 (germline): SEHNR, FQNEAQ (reference sequence). V lost 3 bases, J lost 2 bases, and 19 bases lay in between. The CDR3 totals 17 residues. In DNA form, the CDR3 reads TGTGCCAGCAGCTTGGGGGGCCCCTTGGGGACGCAAGAGACCCAGTACTTC. Its translation is CASSLGGPLGTQETQYF.

The chain links TRBV6-2 or TRBV6-3 to TRBJ1-5; the D is unclear. Trimming left V 6 bases short and J 5 bases short, with 11 bases between. The CDR3 extends over 13 amino acids. Germline V lookup: CDR1 MNHEY, CDR2 SVGEGT. CDR3 loop: CASSYGGYQPQHF. CDR3 coding DNA: TGTGCCAGCAGCTATGGAGGGTATCAGCCCCAGCATTTT.

This clonotype was counted a few times. The chain recombines TRBV5-1 with TRBJ2-7, with 9 bases fitting TRBD1. The CDR3 is made up of 15 amino acids. Germline lookup yields CDR1 SGHRS and CDR2 YFSETQ. Losses at the gene ends were 1 base for V and 4 bases for J; bases not matched to a gene: 6. The CDR3 spells CASSLSQGAGYEQYF. In nucleotides, the CDR3 is TGCGCCAGCAGCTTGTCACAGGGGGCCGGGTACGAGCAGTACTTC.

The chain uses TRBV28 and TRBJ2-1; the match to TRBD2 covers 9 bases. Germline V lookup: CDR1 MDHEN, CDR2 SYDVKM. CDR3 size: 14 residues. V lost 4 bases, J lost 8 bases, and 6 bases stayed unmatched. CDR3 amino acids: CASSSPGTSHEQFF. The CDR3 DNA sequence: TGTGCCAGCAGTTCCCCGGGGACTAGCCATGAGCAGTTCTTC.

This clonotype was observed many times. This sequence joins TRBV20-1 and TRBJ2-1, with no clear D. V was cut by 1 base and J by 7 bases, with 5 bases left in between. Germline CDR1 and CDR2: DFQATT and SNEGSKA (reference sequence). This CDR3 comprises 11 residues. The CDR3 DNA sequence: TGCAGTGCTAGAGGGGGAAATGAGCAGTTCTTC. Its translation: CSARGGNEQFF.

In its sample, this clonotype was seen many times. The rearrangement uses TRBV7-2 and TRBJ2-4; maybe TRBD2 (5 bases). The CDR3 runs to 14 residues. Trimming left V 4 bases short and J 8 bases short, with 15 bases between. Germline V gene data show CDR1 as SGHTA and CDR2 as FQGNSA. The CDR3 DNA reads as TGTGCCAGCAGCTCCCGAGGGAAGGTGGACATTCAGTACTTC. It yields the protein CASSSRGKVDIQYF.

The J gene is TRBJ2-3, the V gene TRBV29-1, with 12 positions matching TRBD2. V gave up 5 bases and J gave up 4 bases; unmatched junction bases: 7. This CDR3 has 15 amino acids. Germline V CDR1 and CDR2: SQVTM, ANQGSEA. CDR3 region: CSVLRTSGNSDTQYF. The CDR3 DNA follows: TGCAGCGTTCTGCGGACTAGCGGGAATTCAGATACGCAGTATTTT.

This chain uses TRBV3-1 with TRBJ2-7; D is possibly TRBD2 (7 bases). Germline-derived CDR1 and CDR2 are LGHDT and YNNKEL (reference sequence). The CDR3 runs to 17 residues. The V gene lost 4 bases and the J gene lost 0 bases, with 19 bases spanning the gap. CDR3: CASSPSLAGGLSYEQYF. The DNA for the CDR3 is TGTGCCAGCAGCCCATCCCTTGCCGGGGGGCTCTCCTACGAGCAGTACTTC.

This clonotype has only a few counts. The V and J genes are TRBV7-2 and TRBJ2-7; TRBD1 or TRBD2 may be the D gene (6 bases each). Per germline, CDR1 SGHTA and CDR2 FQGNSA. The germline V and J ends were trimmed by 5 bases and 3 bases, with 17 bases remaining between them. The CDR3 contains 15 residues. The CDR3 bases are TGTGCCAGCAGCCTCGGGGGCTGGGGTCTCTACGAGCAGTACTTC. It translates to CASSLGGWGLYEQYF.

The chain joins TRBV9 to TRBJ1-6; 8 bases map to TRBD1. The V gene end was trimmed by 3 bases and the J gene end by 0 bases; junction bases not matched to a gene: 5. Germline V CDR1 and CDR2: SGDLS, YYNGEE. This CDR3 spans 17 amino acids. CDR3 loop: CASSEGTGLSYNSPLHF. The CDR3 nucleotides are TGTGCCAGCAGCGAAGGGACAGGCCTCTCCTATAATTCACCCCTCCACTTT.

This clonotype was found a few times. CDR3 residues: CASSLTPDRGDGGYTF. The DNA for the CDR3 is TGTGCCAGCAGTTTAACCCCGGACAGGGGAGACGGGGGCTACACCTTC. The rearrangement links TRBV12-3 or TRBV12-4 to TRBJ1-2; 9 bases are a match to TRBD1. The V segment lost 2 bases and the J segment 8 bases; nucleotides outside the gene matches: 12. This CDR3 region has 16 residues.

The chain uses TRBV5-1 and TRBJ2-7, with 11 bases identical to TRBD2. The V gene's germline CDR1 is SGHRS and CDR2 YFSETQ. The J segment lost 2 bases and the V segment lost 4 bases, leaving 2 bases of the junction unmatched. This CDR3 region has 14 residues. The CDR3 sequence: CASSPGLAAYEQYF. The CDR3, as DNA: TGCGCCAGCAGCCCGGGACTAGCGGCCTACGAGCAGTACTTC.

The V gene is TRBV5-5, the J gene TRBJ1-1; D not certain. Germline V gene sequence: CDR1 SGHKS, CDR2 YYEKEE (reference sequence). The CDR3 contains 12 residues. Trimming took off 4 bases at V and 7 bases at J, with 11 bases between the two ends. The CDR3 loop is CASSLTGNEAFF. The CDR3 nucleotides read TGTGCCAGCAGCCTGACGGGGAATGAAGCTTTCTTT.

A few counts support this clonotype. This chain links TRBV27 with TRBJ2-3; TRBD2 matches 11 bases. Germline values: CDR1 MNHEY, CDR2 SMNVEV (reference sequence). V shed 3 bases and J 5 bases; nucleotides not matched to a gene: 7. The CDR3 consists of 16 residues. The CDR3 DNA follows: TGTGCCAGCAGTTTCTCACGCCTAGCGGGAGGAGATACGCAGTATTTT. Amino acids: CASSFSRLAGGDTQYF.

This clonotype has just a few counts. The rearrangement joins TRBV14 to TRBJ1-3; perhaps TRBD1 as D (6 bases). V gave up 3 bases and J gave up 0 bases, with 9 bases separating them. Germline V gene data show CDR1 as SGHDN and CDR2 as FVKESK. CDR3 size: 15 residues. CDR3 in amino acids: CASSHGTNSGNTIYF. The CDR3 region has the DNA TGTGCCAGCAGCCATGGGACAAACTCTGGAAACACCATATATTTT.